This TCR beta chain came from a study of CD8+ T cells in alopecia areata. RNA was extracted and reverse transcribed into cDNA as the sequencing template. Data came from immunoSEQ multiplex PCR; TCRdb stores just in-frame clones and leaves some out. Of 65,000 to 70,000 clones in the sample, 55% to 65% were seen once. With V trimmed by 5 bases and J by 2 bases, 3 bases remained unmatched. Germline V lookup: CDR1 SGHVS, CDR2 FNYEAQ. This CDR3 is 14 amino acids long. V and J are TRBV7-6 and TRBJ1-5; TRBD1 agrees at 7 bases. The sequencing here drew on CD8+ T cells sorted from blood, taken at week 0. This receptor was identified in a human donor with alopecia areata. The CDR3 is CASSLDRGNQPQHF. CDR3 nucleotide sequence: TGTGCCAGCAGCCTCGACAGGGGCAATCAGCCCCAGCATTTT.